What follows is one T cell receptor (beta chain) and its context. The source of the sample is a study of blood T cell repertoires in COVID-19. The assay was immunoSEQ multiplex PCR, and TCRdb's table has in-frame clones only and misses some. The sample records fewer than 300,000 clones, 85% being singletons. The TCR sequence derives from a human donor in a cohort sampled during active COVID-19. Source material: peripheral blood.

The CDR3 bases are TGTGCCAGCAGCTTGGGGACCTCAAGGACTCAGCATTTT. Protein: CASSLGTSRTQHF. The gene calls are TRBV5-6 and TRBJ1-5; D remains unclear. The germline CDR1 and CDR2 sequences are SGHDT and YYEEEE. The CDR3 contains 13 residues. Trimming removed 0 bases at V and 13 bases at J, with 14 bases between. The full variable domain, in which reference TRBV5-6 and TRBJ1-5 provide the parts outside the CDR3, is DAGVTQSPTHLIKTRGQQVTLRCSPKSGHDTVSWYQQALGQGPQFIFQYYEEEERQRGNFPDRFSGHQFPNYSSELNVNALLLGDSALYLCASSLGTSRTQHFGDGTRLSIL.